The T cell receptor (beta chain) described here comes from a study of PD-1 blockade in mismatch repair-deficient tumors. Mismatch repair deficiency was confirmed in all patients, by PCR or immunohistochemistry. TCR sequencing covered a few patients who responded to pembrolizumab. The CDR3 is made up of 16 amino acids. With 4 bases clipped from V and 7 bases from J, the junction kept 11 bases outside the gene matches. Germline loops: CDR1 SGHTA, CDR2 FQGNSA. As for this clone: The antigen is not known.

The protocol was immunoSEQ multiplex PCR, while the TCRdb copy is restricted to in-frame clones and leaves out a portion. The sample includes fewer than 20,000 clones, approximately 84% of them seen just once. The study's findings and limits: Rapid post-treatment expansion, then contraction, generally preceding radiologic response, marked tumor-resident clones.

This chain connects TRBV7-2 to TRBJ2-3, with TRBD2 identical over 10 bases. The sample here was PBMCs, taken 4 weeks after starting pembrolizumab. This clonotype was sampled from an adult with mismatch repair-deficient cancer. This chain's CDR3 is CASSSLAGGALNTQYF. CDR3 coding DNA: TGTGCCAGCAGCTCCTTAGCGGGAGGAGCTCTAAATACGCAGTATTTT. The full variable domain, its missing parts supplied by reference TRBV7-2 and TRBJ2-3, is GAGVSQSPSNKVTEKGKDVELRCDPISGHTALYWYRQSLGQGLEFLIYFQGNSAPDKSGLPSDRFSAERTGGSVSTLTIQRTQQEDSAVYLCASSSLAGGALNTQYFGPGTRLTVL.